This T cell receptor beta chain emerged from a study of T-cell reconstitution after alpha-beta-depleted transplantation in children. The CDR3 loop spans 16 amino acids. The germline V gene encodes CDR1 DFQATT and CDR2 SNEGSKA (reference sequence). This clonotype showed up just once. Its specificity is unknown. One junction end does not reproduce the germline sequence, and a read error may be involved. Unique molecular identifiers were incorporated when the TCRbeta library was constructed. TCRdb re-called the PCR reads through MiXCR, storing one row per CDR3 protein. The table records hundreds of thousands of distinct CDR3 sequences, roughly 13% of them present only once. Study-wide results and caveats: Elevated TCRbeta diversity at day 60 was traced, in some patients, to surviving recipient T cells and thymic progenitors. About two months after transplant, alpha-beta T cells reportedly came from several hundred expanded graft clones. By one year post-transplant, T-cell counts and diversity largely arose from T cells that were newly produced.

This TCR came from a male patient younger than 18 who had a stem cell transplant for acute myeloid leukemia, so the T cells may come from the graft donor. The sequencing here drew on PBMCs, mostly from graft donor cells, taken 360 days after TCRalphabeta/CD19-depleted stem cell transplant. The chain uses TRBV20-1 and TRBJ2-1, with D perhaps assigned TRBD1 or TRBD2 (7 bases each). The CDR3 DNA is TGCTGTGCTAGAGGGGGGGGGACAGAGTCCTACAATGAGCAGTTCTTC. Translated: CCARGGGTESYNEQFF.